The 10 T cell receptor beta chains listed next were all sequenced from one sample in a study of T cell repertoires in cytomegalovirus infection. A single record per CDR3 protein comes from TCRdb applying MiXCR to the reads. Among a few hundred thousand distinct CDR3 sequences listed, 12% to 15% were seen once. Material for sequencing was PBMCs. These receptor sequences come from a human donor in good health (CMV status not recorded). Some clones in this sample may be carry-over from other donors' samples.

The rearrangement joins TRBV20-1 to TRBJ1-4; D gene ambiguous. V was trimmed by 0 bases and J by 2 bases, leaving 7 bases between them. CDR3 length: 14 amino acids. CDR1 and CDR2 from the germline V gene are DFQATT and SNEGSKA (reference sequence). The DNA for the CDR3 is TGCAGTGCTAGAGAGGATTCGACTAATGAAAAACTGTTTTTT. This encodes CSAREDSTNEKLFF.

This clonotype was detected many times. The chain links TRBV27 to TRBJ1-2, with 10 bases aligning to TRBD1. V was pared by 5 bases and J by 6 bases, with 3 bases of the junction left unmatched. CDR3 length equals 13 residues. Germline CDR1 MNHEY, CDR2 SMNVEV (reference sequence). CDR3 residues: CASSIGTGDGYTF. Written as DNA, the CDR3 is TGTGCCAGCAGTATTGGGACAGGGGATGGCTACACCTTC.

This clonotype was detected ten times or more. For the CDR3, the DNA is TGCGCCAGCAGCCCGCTTCCAGGGAATCAGCCCCAGCATTTT. Translated, it gives CASSPLPGNQPQHF. The chain links TRBV4-1 to TRBJ1-5; the D gene is possibly TRBD1 (5 bases). Germline CDR1 and CDR2: MGHRA and YSYEKL. This CDR3 is built from 14 residues. V shed 4 bases and J shed 4 bases, with 11 bases lying between them.

V usage is TRBV7-8 and J usage is TRBJ2-1; D remains unclear. CDR3 length: 14 residues. Germline V CDR1 and CDR2: SGHVS, FQNEAQ. V gave up 5 bases and J gave up 0 bases, with 8 bases separating them. DNA of the CDR3: TGTGCCAGCAGCGCCGGAAGCTCCTACAATGAGCAGTTCTTC. This translates into CASSAGSSYNEQFF.

A single count supports this clonotype. A read error is possible here, since a much larger clone lies one base away. The CDR3 carries no conserved terminal phenylalanine or tryptophan, so it likely arises from a read error. The chain uses TRBV28 and TRBJ1-6, with no clear D. Germline V gene sequence: CDR1 MDHEN, CDR2 SYDVKM. The CDR3 covers 16 residues. V lost 5 bases to trimming and J lost 9 bases, with 20 bases between them. The CDR3 sequence: CASSPLVPSSGSPLHL. CDR3 sequence (DNA): TGTGCCAGCAGTCCTCTTGTTCCGTCCTCGGGTTCACCCCTCCACTTG.

This clonotype was counted at least ten times. This chain links TRBV14 with TRBJ1-6, with TRBD1 matching over 9 bases. The J segment lost 9 bases and the V segment lost 5 bases, leaving 11 bases of the junction unmatched. The CDR3 contains 16 residues. Germline values: CDR1 SGHDN, CDR2 FVKESK. CDR3 amino acids: CASSNTGGRGTSPLHF. The DNA for the CDR3 is TGTGCCAGCAGCAACACAGGGGGCCGAGGAACTTCACCCCTCCACTTT.

In its sample, this clonotype was seen many times. The chain carries TRBV7-2 and TRBJ2-7; TRBD2 agrees at 7 bases. This CDR3 has 15 residues. The junction had 11 bases not matched to a gene; V was cut back by 5 bases and J by 4 bases. Germline values: CDR1 SGHTA, CDR2 FQGNSA. DNA for the CDR3: TGTGCCAGCAGCCTCTGGCCTAGCGGTTTGTACGAGCAGTACTTC. As protein: CASSLWPSGLYEQYF. Full variable domain (missing parts from reference TRBV7-2 and TRBJ2-7): GAGVSQSPSNKVTEKGKDVELRCDPISGHTALYWYRQSLGQGLEFLIYFQGNSAPDKSGLPSDRFSAERTGGSVSTLTIQRTQQEDSAVYLCASSLWPSGLYEQYFGPGTRLTVT.

This clonotype has a handful of counts. The chain links TRBV28 to TRBJ2-2; 11 bases line up with TRBD2. V lost 6 bases and J lost 5; bases outside the gene matches: 8. The CDR3 is made up of 16 amino acids. CDR1 MDHEN and CDR2 SYDVKM come from the germline V gene. CDR3 nucleotide sequence: TGTGCCAGCAGCCGCTGGCTAGCGGGAGGAACCGGGGAGCTGTTTTTT. This codes for CASSRWLAGGTGELFF.

The CDR3 region is CAISEVGTGTYEQYF. The CDR3 bases are TGTGCCATCAGTGAGGTGGGGACAGGCACCTACGAGCAGTACTTC. The chain couples TRBV10-3 to TRBJ2-7; 8 bases fit TRBD1. V lost 2 bases and J lost 2; bases outside the gene matches: 5. CDR1 ENHRY and CDR2 SYGVKD come from the germline V gene. The CDR3 length is 15 residues.

This clonotype was recorded many times. The rearrangement links TRBV7-9 to TRBJ2-3; no reliable D call. The CDR3 contains 14 residues. V lost 3 bases, J lost 2 bases, and 9 bases lay in between. Germline V lookup: CDR1 SEHNR, CDR2 FQNEAQ (reference sequence). The CDR3 reads CASSFGQITDTQYF. The CDR3 region has the DNA TGTGCCAGCAGCTTCGGGCAAATCACAGATACGCAGTATTTT.